This TCR beta chain comes out of a study of response to subunit inactivated influenza vaccine. General study findings and limits: Each seasonal influenza vaccination recruits few new T cells, the authors suggested.

Comment on this clonotype: Its antigen is unidentified.

CDR1 and CDR2 from the germline V gene are KGHSH and LQKENI. Unmatched junction bases numbered 9, after V lost 6 bases and J lost 5 bases. CDR3 length: 15 residues. A single record per CDR3 protein comes from TCRdb applying MiXCR to the RT-PCR reads. Of approximately 520,000 distinct CDR3 sequences in the sample, about 25% were seen once. Material: CD4+ T cells sorted from PBMCs, obtained 4 to 6 days after vaccination. The gene calls are TRBV18 and TRBJ2-7, with TRBD2 matching over 11 bases. The TCR comes from a man between 50 and 59 years old who received an inactivated influenza vaccine. The CDR3 protein is CASSNQGTSGDEQYF. CDR3 sequence (DNA): TGTGCCAGCTCGAACCAGGGGACTAGCGGTGACGAGCAGTACTTC.